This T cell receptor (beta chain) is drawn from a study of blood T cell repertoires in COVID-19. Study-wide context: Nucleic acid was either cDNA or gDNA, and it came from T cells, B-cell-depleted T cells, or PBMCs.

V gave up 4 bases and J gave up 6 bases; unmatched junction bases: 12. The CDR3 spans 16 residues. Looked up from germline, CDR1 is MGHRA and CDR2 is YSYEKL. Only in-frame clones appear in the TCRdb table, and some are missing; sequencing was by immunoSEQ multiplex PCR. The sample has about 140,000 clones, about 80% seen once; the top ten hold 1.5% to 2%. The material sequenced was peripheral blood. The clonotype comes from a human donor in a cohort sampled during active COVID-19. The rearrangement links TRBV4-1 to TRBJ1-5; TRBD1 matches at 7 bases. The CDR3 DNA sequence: TGCGCCAGCAGCCCCTCGGTTCGACAGGGAGGTCAGCCCCAGCATTTT. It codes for CASSPSVRQGGQPQHF.